These 9 T cell receptor beta chains came from one sample sequenced in a study of shared clonotypes between healthy human individuals. Method: immunoSEQ multiplex PCR; TCRdb's copy keeps in-frame clones and lacks some. The data hold about 680,000 clones, with around four fifths observed a single time. Sequencing input: memory CD4+ T cells sorted from blood. This sample's subset: CD45RA-negative fraction. Receptors originate from a woman aged 30 to 39 in good health.

This clone was seen repeatedly, ten times or more. This CDR3 is also generated by other DNA sequences in the sample. This chain joins TRBV27 and TRBJ2-5; 10 bases agree with TRBD1. The length of the CDR3 is 13 residues. The J segment lost 4 bases and the V segment lost 6 bases, leaving 2 bases of the junction unmatched. The germline CDR1 and CDR2 sequences are MNHEY and SMNVEV (reference sequence). The CDR3 region is CASRRTGGETQYF. CDR3 sequence (DNA): TGTGCCAGCAGGAGGACAGGGGGAGAGACCCAGTACTTC.

This clone occurred once. This chain joins TRBV5-1 and TRBJ2-2, with TRBD2 matching over 9 bases. Germline-derived CDR1 and CDR2 are SGHRS and YFSETQ. This CDR3 is 15 amino acids long. The V and J ends lost 0 bases and 6 bases, in that order; junction bases with no gene match: 3. The CDR3 DNA sequence: TGCGCCAGCAGCTTGGATATAGCGGGAGCCGGGGAGCTGTTTTTT. This gives the protein CASSLDIAGAGELFF.

This clone has just one count. The chain uses TRBV27 and TRBJ1-2; tentative D call: TRBD1 (6 bases). Germline lookup yields CDR1 MNHEY and CDR2 SMNVEV (reference sequence). Trimming removed 4 bases at V and 8 bases at J, with 20 bases between. The CDR3 is 15 amino acids. The CDR3 DNA reads TGTGCCAGCAGTTCCCAGAGGGGGGGGGCGGAAGGCTACACCTTC. Amino acid sequence: CASSSQRGGAEGYTF.

This clone occurred many times. The chain couples TRBV7-9 to TRBJ1-1, with 9 bases that match TRBD1. Germline CDR1 reads SEHNR; CDR2 reads FQNEAQ (reference sequence). V lost 1 base, J lost 8 bases, and 5 bases stayed unmatched. This CDR3 contains 14 residues. In nucleotides, the CDR3 is TGTGCCAGCAGCTTAGAAAGGGACAGGGCCGAAGCTTTCTTT. It yields the protein CASSLERDRAEAFF.

In the case of this clone: A read error may be the cause here, since a much bigger clone is one base away. This sample also contains other DNA sequences that code for the same CDR3. This rearrangement joins TRBV11-1 to TRBJ2-1, with unresolved D. Trimming shortened V by 3 bases and J by 0 bases, and 6 bases separated the two germline ends. This CDR3 has 14 residues. In germline, CDR1 is SGHAT, CDR2 FQDESV (reference sequence). This CDR3 is CASSLSSSYNEQFF. CDR3 sequence (DNA): TGTGCCAGCAGCTTGTCAAGCTCCTACAATGAGCAGTTCTTC.

This chain uses TRBV7-6 with TRBJ1-1; D call uncertain. Trimming removed 0 bases from V and 6 bases from J, with 8 bases in between. CDR1 SGHVS and CDR2 FNYEAQ come from the germline V gene. The CDR3 has 13 amino acids. CDR3 region: CASSLAGRAEAFF. The CDR3 coding sequence is TGTGCCAGCAGCTTAGCAGGACGGGCTGAAGCTTTCTTT.

Remarks on this clone: Other DNA sequences in this sample translate to the same CDR3. The rearrangement joins TRBV5-8 to TRBJ1-4; D is unresolved. This CDR3 is 15 amino acids long. V shed 1 base and J shed 0 bases, with 7 bases lying between them. Germline CDR1 SGHTS, CDR2 YDEGEE. The CDR3 loop is CASSLRRATNEKLFF. DNA for the CDR3: TGTGCCAGCAGCTTGAGACGGGCAACTAATGAAAAACTGTTTTTT. The variable domain in full, with the rest retrieved from reference TRBV5-8 and TRBJ1-4, is EAGVTQSPTHLIKTRGQQATLRCSPISGHTSVYWYQQALGLGLQFLLWYDEGEERNRGNFPPRFSGRQFPNYSSELNVNALELEDSALYLCASSLRRATNEKLFFGSGTQLSVL.

The sample holds a few counts of this clone. The chain uses TRBV6-6 and TRBJ2-7; TRBD1 matches at 8 bases. The length of the CDR3 is 15 residues. Per the germline V gene, CDR1 is MNHNY and CDR2 is SVGAGI (reference sequence). After removal of 6 bases from V and 1 base from J, the junction contained 8 bases not matched to a gene. CDR3 region: CASRPGQGSSYEQYF. CDR3 nucleotides: TGTGCCAGCAGACCCGGACAGGGAAGTTCCTACGAGCAGTACTTC.

DNA of the CDR3: TGTGCCAGCACTCCGCGGGGGCACTCAGAGACCCAGTACTTC. It specifies CASTPRGHSETQYF. The chain couples TRBV5-8 to TRBJ2-5; D might be TRBD2 (7 bases). Trimming took 6 bases from V and 4 from J, leaving 16 bases between them. The CDR3 sequence is 14 residues long. CDR1 and CDR2 from the germline V gene are SGHTS and YDEGEE.